What follows describes a single T cell receptor beta chain. Recruited during active infection, patients (from Seattle) were subsequently followed longitudinally. The data belong to a study of blood T cell repertoires in COVID-19. Original handling: Amplifying reference gene primers gave estimates of nucleated cell counts. Assay: immunoSEQ multiplex PCR; the TCRdb copy retains only in-frame clones and omits some. The V and J calls and the clone size are those of that table, but D and trimming were determined from the DNA. The table shows about 230,000 clones, with 75% to 85% occurring only once. The ends were cut back, 2 bases at V and 5 bases at J, with 12 bases in the middle. CDR1 SGHTA and CDR2 FQGNSA come from the germline V gene. This CDR3 region has 14 residues.

The clonotype comes from a man aged 50-60 years with COVID-19, enrolled during active disease. The gene calls are TRBV7-2 and TRBJ1-2; possibly TRBD1 for D (6 bases). The sample consisted of peripheral blood. DNA of the CDR3: TGTGCCAGCAGCTTAACGCAGGGGTCATATGGCTACACCTTC. It is translated as CASSLTQGSYGYTF. The whole variable domain, filled in from reference TRBV7-2 and TRBJ1-2, reads GAGVSQSPSNKVTEKGKDVELRCDPISGHTALYWYRQSLGQGLEFLIYFQGNSAPDKSGLPSDRFSAERTGGSVSTLTIQRTQQEDSAVYLCASSLTQGSYGYTFGSGTRLTVV.